This T cell receptor beta chain is drawn from a study of blood T cell repertoires in COVID-19 (dated by TCRdb to the early 2020s). With respect to the entire study: The collaborator samples originated in the United States, Italy and Spain and spanned the acute and convalescent phases of COVID-19. The material from the prospective study consisted of cDNA or gDNA derived from T cells, B-cell-depleted T cells, or PBMCs. Subjects who had been exposed to COVID-19, were actively infected with it, or had recovered from it provided the deeply sampled blood TCRbeta repertoires that made up the dataset. The repertoires were released in a freely available public database intended as a resource for research on the immune response to SARS-CoV-2. Samples were obtained from the ongoing ImmuneRACE study (first 160 participants) and from over a thousand subjects provided by 6 global collaborators. The sample metadata nearly always contained a de-identified subject ID, COVID-19 status, age in years and sex. Where available, HLA class I and class II types were obtained from metadata supplied by the sample provider rather than from assay-based typing.

What the work shows at the level of the full study, not this receptor alone: How much clinical and demographic metadata was included differed by source and by participant, and the metadata was provided uncurated.

Looking up the germline V gene (reference sequence) yields CDR1 SGHNT and CDR2 YYREEE. V has 5 bases trimmed and J has 6 bases trimmed; junction bases matching no gene number 10. The CDR3 numbers 14 residues from cysteine through phenylalanine. Solely the CDR3 DNA is kept, with 42 bases framed from the first base. Whole blood was collected in K2EDTA tubes by collaborating institutions according to the institutions' own protocols. For TCRbeta analysis, collaborators shipped samples in one of three forms: frozen whole blood, isolated PBMCs, or DNA extracted from either of those sample types. The immunoSEQ Assay, a bias-controlled multiplex PCR, was used to amplify TCRbeta CDR3 regions from genomic DNA. Per the source publication's procedure: The number of nucleated cells in each sample was estimated by amplification of reference gene primers within the assay. To quantify the absolute abundance of each unique TCRbeta CDR3 rearrangement, sequence reads were collapsed and filtered. For each sample, productive Simpson clonality was calculated as the square root of Simpson's diversity index across productive rearrangements. TCRdb limited this immuneACCESS table to in-frame rearrangements with V and J called. A share of clones is missing; checked studies link under half to unresolved V genes, and the rest is unexplained. V, J and clone size reflect that table, while D and trimming were determined from the DNA. The sample data list tens of thousands of clones, and 70% to 90% of these were observed just once. 9.5% to 15% of the sample lies in the top ten.

Concerning this clone: The antigen this receptor binds is unknown. Qualities for individual bases were not recorded, and no much larger clone is one base off.

This sequence originates from a man between 65 and 79 years old with active or convalescent COVID-19. This sequence uses TRBV5-4 and TRBJ1-2; 7 nucleotides in the junction match TRBD1. Sequencing was performed on peripheral blood. The CDR3 region reads CASRRNRDSDGYTF. DNA sequence: TGTGCCAGCAGACGTAACCGGGACAGCGATGGCTACACCTTC.